What follows describes a single T cell receptor (beta chain). As yet, its antigen is unknown. The entry originates in a study of T cell repertoires in cytomegalovirus infection. Background on the study: Recently identified HLA-C-restricted and well-studied HLA-B-restricted CMV epitopes were used. Both a matching HLA type and CMV infection were indicated by public TCR beta signatures.

TCRdb used MiXCR to reprocess the reads, holding one entry per CDR3 protein. Among 310,000 or so distinct CDR3 sequences, 25% were seen once, and the ten largest hold about an eighth. Findings of the study overall: HLA-C-restricted CMV-specific TCR beta clonotypes prevailed in the ex vivo response.

The germline V gene encodes CDR1 MGHRA and CDR2 YSYEKL. The germline V and J ends were trimmed by 1 base and 2 bases, with 8 bases remaining between them. This CDR3 region has 14 residues. The rearrangement links TRBV4-1 to TRBJ1-2; no clear D. The sample was cultured PBMCs, taken from culture after CMV antigen stimulation. This clonotype was obtained from a human donor in good health (CMV status not recorded). Some clones in this sample may be carry-over from other donors' samples. The CDR3: CASSQVRTNYGYTF. The CDR3 DNA reads TGCGCCAGCAGCCAAGTCAGGACCAACTATGGCTACACCTTC.